The clone carrying this T cell receptor (beta chain) was picked up many times. The antigen is undetermined. Researchers took RNA transcripts and amplified the TCR beta CDR3 regions from them. TCR CDR3 underwent first-round RT-PCR with the HTBI primer set. TCRdb independently ran MiXCR on the multiplex PCR reads; one entry per CDR3 protein. The sample holds fewer than 600,000 distinct CDR3 sequences; 13% to 15% are singletons and the top ten take roughly 13%. This entry comes from a study of T cells in Graves' hyperthyroidism and ophthalmopathy. Study-wide results and limits: Ophthalmopathy was told apart from stable hyperthyroidism by a 13 V-J model.

Exclusion of patients followed from uncontrolled infection, other autoimmune disease, pregnancy or lactation. Each diagnosis was grounded in clinical symptoms, serum thyroxine and TRAb, thyroid ultrasound, and orbital computed tomography. The authors obtained PBMCs from roughly 9.7 ml of fresh peripheral blood. The sequence was obtained from a woman between 40 and 55 years old with Graves' hyperthyroidism. Sequencing input: blood.

In DNA form, the CDR3 reads TGCGCCAGCAGCTTGGCAGGGGCAGGGCACACCGGGGAGCTGTTTTTT. The encoded protein is CASSLAGAGHTGELFF. The chain recombines TRBV5-1 with TRBJ2-2, with TRBD1 as a possible D gene (6 bases). Deletions cut 0 bases from V and 3 bases from J, with 12 bases between. The CDR3 spans 16 residues. From germline, CDR1 is SGHRS and CDR2 YFSETQ.